This T cell receptor beta chain was identified in a study of breast tumors, draining lymph nodes, adjacent tissues. Regarding the study as a whole: That most tumor T cells come from lymph nodes remained unproven. The data were judged consistent with most tumor T cells coming from lymph node and expanding in tumor. Tumors had less TCR diversity than lymph nodes, more than nontumor tissue. Luminal-like breast cancer showed significantly greater tumor-nontumor repertoire similarity than basal-like breast cancer did.

This CDR3 is 15 amino acids long. Deletions cut 1 base from V and 4 bases from J, with 13 bases between. Germline CDR1 is SGHVS and CDR2 is FNYEAQ. This clonotype turned up a few times. No antigen is known for it. The lymph nodes were axillary draining lymph nodes from breast cancer patients. TCRdb recomputed calls from the multiplex PCR reads with MiXCR, one row per CDR3 protein. The sample carries approximately 300,000 distinct CDR3 sequences, over 30% recorded once. The source material was axillary lymph node tissue. The TCR originated in a female donor with breast cancer. Some clones in this sample may be carry-over from other donors' samples. V and J are TRBV7-6 and TRBJ1-1; D not resolved. The CDR3 bases are TGTGCCAGCAGCTTAGATGGGTTGGAGGGCACTGAAGCTTTCTTT. Protein: CASSLDGLEGTEAFF.